This record looks at one T cell receptor beta chain sequence and its context. Its target is unknown. Repertoires were generated with immunoSEQ multiplex PCR, while TCRdb's copy carries only in-frame clones and drops some. The sample has fewer than 55,000 clones, approximately 75% seen once. This entry belongs to a study of OX40 agonist ivuxolimab in advanced cancers. At the level of the study: The treatment was a fully human IgG2 OX40 agonist, ivuxolimab.

Germline V gene lookup returns CDR1 SGHRS and CDR2 YFSETQ. Deletions cut 1 base from V and 0 bases from J, with 13 bases between. The CDR3 sequence is 16 residues long. Findings and limits, study-wide: Among expanded peripheral T cells, antigen specificity went undetermined. Compared with CD4+, CD8+ T cells on average had more expanded clones.

Sampling of blood occurred at baseline, cycle 4 day 1, and cycle 7 day 1. This receptor was obtained from an adult with an advanced solid tumor such as melanoma, head and neck, liver or kidney cancer. Source: CD4+ or CD8+ T cells sorted from blood, taken in a trial of the OX40 agonist ivuxolimab. V gene TRBV5-1 combines with J gene TRBJ1-1; D gene ambiguous. The chain's CDR3 is CASSLTLSVLNTEAFF. The CDR3 DNA sequence: TGCGCCAGCAGCTTGACTTTATCGGTCCTGAACACTGAAGCTTTCTTT.